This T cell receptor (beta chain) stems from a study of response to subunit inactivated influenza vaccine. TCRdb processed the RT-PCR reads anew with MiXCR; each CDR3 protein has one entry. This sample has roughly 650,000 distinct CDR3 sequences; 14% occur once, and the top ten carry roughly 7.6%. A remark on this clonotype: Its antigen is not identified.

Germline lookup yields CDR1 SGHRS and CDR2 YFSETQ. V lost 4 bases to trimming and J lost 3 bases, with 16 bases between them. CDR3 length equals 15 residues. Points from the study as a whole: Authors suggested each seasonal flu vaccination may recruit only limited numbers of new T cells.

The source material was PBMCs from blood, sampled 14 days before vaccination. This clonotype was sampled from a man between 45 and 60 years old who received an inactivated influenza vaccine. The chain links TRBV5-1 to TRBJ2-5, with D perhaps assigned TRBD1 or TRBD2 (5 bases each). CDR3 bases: TGCGCCAGCAGCGAACCCGGGACCTATAAAGAGACCCAGTACTTC. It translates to CASSEPGTYKETQYF.